This entry is about one T cell receptor beta chain. The sample is drawn from a study of blood T cell repertoires in COVID-19. Study overall: The samples span acute and convalescent COVID-19 from the United States, Italy and Spain. PBMCs, B-cell-depleted T cells, or T cells provided the cDNA or gDNA that made up the material.

Authors' data handling: The assay estimated nucleated cells by amplifying reference gene primers. Assay: immunoSEQ multiplex PCR; the TCRdb copy retains only in-frame clones and omits some. That table furnishes V, J and clone size, whereas the DNA furnished D and trimming. The table lists over 100,000 clones, about 87% of them singletons. The receptor comes from a man aged 50 to 59 with acute or convalescent COVID-19. Sequencing was done on a sample of peripheral blood.

The CDR3 DNA is TGTGCCAGCAGTTACCAGGGGGTGGGAGGAAACACCATATATTTT. Translated, it gives CASSYQGVGGNTIYF. The chain carries TRBV6-5 and TRBJ1-3, with TRBD1 matching 7 bases. Trimming took 2 bases from V and 4 from J; bases not matched to a gene: 5. This CDR3 has 15 residues. Germline V lookup: CDR1 MNHEY, CDR2 SVGAGI.